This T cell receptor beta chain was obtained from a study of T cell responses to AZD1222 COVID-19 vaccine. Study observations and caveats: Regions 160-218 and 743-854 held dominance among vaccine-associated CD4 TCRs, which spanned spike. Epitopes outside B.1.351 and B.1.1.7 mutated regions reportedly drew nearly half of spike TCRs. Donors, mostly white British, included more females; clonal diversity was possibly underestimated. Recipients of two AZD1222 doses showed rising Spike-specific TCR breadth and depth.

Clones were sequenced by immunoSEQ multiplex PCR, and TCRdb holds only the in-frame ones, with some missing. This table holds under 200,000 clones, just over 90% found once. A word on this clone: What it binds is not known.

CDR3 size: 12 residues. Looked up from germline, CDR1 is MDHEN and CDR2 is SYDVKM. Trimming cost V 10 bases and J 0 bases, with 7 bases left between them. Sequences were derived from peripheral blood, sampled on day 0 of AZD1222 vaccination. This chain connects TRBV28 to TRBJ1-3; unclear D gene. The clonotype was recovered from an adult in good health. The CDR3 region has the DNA TGTGCCACCTATGGCTCTGGAAACACCATATATTTT. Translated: CATYGSGNTIYF.